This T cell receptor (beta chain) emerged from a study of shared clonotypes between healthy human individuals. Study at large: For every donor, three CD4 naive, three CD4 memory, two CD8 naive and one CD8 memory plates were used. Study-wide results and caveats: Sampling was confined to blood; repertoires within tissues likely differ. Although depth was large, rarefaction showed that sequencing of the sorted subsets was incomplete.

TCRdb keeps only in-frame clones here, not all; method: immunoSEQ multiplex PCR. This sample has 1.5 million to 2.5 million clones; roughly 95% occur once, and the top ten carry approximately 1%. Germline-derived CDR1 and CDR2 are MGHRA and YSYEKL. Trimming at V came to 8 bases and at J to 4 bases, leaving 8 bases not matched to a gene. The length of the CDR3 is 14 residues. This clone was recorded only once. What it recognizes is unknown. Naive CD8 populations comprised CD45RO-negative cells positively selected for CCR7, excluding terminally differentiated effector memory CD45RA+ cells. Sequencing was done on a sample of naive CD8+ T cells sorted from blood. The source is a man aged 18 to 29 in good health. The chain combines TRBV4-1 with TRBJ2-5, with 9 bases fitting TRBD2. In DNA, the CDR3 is TGCGCCAGCTCGGCGGGAGGGAACCGAGAGACCCAGTACTTC. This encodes CASSAGGNRETQYF.